This is a list of T cell receptor beta chains from one sample in a study of T cell repertoires in cytomegalovirus infection. MiXCR was run by TCRdb on the reads, yielding one entry per CDR3 protein. The repertoire includes 450,000 to 650,000 distinct CDR3 sequences, roughly 29% of them detected once, and roughly an eighth sits in the top ten. What was sequenced was PBMCs. Receptors were obtained from a human donor in good health (CMV status not recorded). Some clones in this sample may be carry-over from other donors' samples. Both conserved end residues are part of each CDR3. The D gene is left open where the match is weak. Size values are once, few and many counts, or a class for expanded clones, and some rows have none.

TRBV7-2	TRBJ2-6	many	.	CASSSRGNGANVLTF	TGTGCCAGCAGCTCCCGGGGCAACGGGGCCAACGTCCTGACTTTC
TRBV29-1	TRBJ2-1	few	TRBD2	CSATLAGEVSYNEQFF	TGCAGCGCCACACTAGCGGGAGAAGTCTCCTACAATGAGCAGTTCTTC
TRBV19	TRBJ1-2	.	TRBD1	CASTRQGINYGYTF	TGTGCCAGTACCCGACAGGGGATTAACTATGGCTACACCTTC
TRBV28	TRBJ1-4	.	.	CASTEGGTNEKLFF	TGTGCCAGCACGGAAGGTGGCACTAATGAAAAACTGTTTTTT
TRBV5-4	TRBJ1-2	few	.	CASSFRANMGYTF	TGTGCCAGCAGCTTCCGAGCCAACATGGGCTACACCTTC
TRBV7-2	TRBJ2-2	many	TRBD2	CASSLALREYGELFF	TGTGCCAGCAGCTTAGCTCTGCGGGAGTACGGGGAGCTGTTTTTT
TRBV7-3	TRBJ2-2	few	TRBD2	CASSINPSGRTGELFF	TGTGCCAGCAGCATAAACCCCAGCGGGAGGACCGGGGAGCTGTTTTTT
TRBV7-2	TRBJ2-1	.	.	CASSWGGGDNEQFF	TGTGCCAGCAGTTGGGGCGGAGGGGACAATGAGCAGTTCTTC
TRBV7-9	TRBJ1-4	few	TRBD1	CASSPNPLRQGARDEKLFF	TGTGCCAGCAGCCCAAATCCCCTGCGACAGGGGGCTAGGGATGAAAAACTGTTTTTT
TRBV15	TRBJ1-4	.	.	CATSRVVTDNEKLFF	TGTGCCACCAGCAGAGTGGTGACAGATAATGAAAAACTGTTTTTT
TRBV24-1	TRBJ1-5	.	.	CATSDWDNQPQHF	TGTGCCACCAGTGATTGGGACAATCAGCCCCAGCATTTT
TRBV7-2	TRBJ2-5	many	.	CASSLKAAGQETQYF	TGTGCCAGCAGCTTAAAGGCAGCTGGACAAGAGACCCAGTACTTC
TRBV7-2	TRBJ1-4	.	.	CASSLMGDGGEKLFF	TGTGCCAGCAGCTTAATGGGGGATGGGGGTGAAAAACTGTTTTTT
TRBV20-1	TRBJ1-1	.	.	CSASMWGGPNTEAFF	TGCAGTGCTAGTATGTGGGGGGGGCCAAACACTGAAGCTTTCTTT
TRBV12-3/TRBV12-4	TRBJ1-5	few	TRBD1	CASRTGTGVNQPQHF	TGTGCCAGCAGGACCGGGACAGGGGTAAATCAGCCCCAGCATTTT
TRBV6-1	TRBJ2-4	few	TRBD2	CASSYSGSETKNIQYF	TGTGCCAGCAGTTATAGCGGGAGTGAGACCAAAAACATTCAGTACTTC
TRBV13	TRBJ2-3	.	.	CASSIQGITQYF	TGTGCCAGCAGCATACAGGGAATCACGCAGTATTTT
TRBV7-2	TRBJ2-3	many	.	CASSSSGLLISEDTQYF	TGTGCCAGCAGCTCTTCGGGACTCCTGATAAGTGAAGATACGCAGTATTTT
TRBV19	TRBJ2-1	.	.	CASSGGGSVYEQFF	TGTGCCAGTAGCGGAGGGGGGTCCGTTTATGAGCAGTTCTTC
TRBV28	TRBJ1-2	.	.	CASTWDWGINYGYTF	TGTGCCAGCACATGGGATTGGGGGATTAACTATGGCTACACCTTC
TRBV20-1	TRBJ1-1	few	.	CSARDYRVNTEAFF	TGCAGTGCTAGAGATTACAGGGTGAACACTGAAGCTTTCTTT
TRBV19	TRBJ2-1	.	.	CASSIDRGSVEQFF	TGTGCCAGTAGTATAGATCGCGGTTCAGTGGAGCAGTTCTTC
TRBV6-5	TRBJ2-3	few	.	CASSSAGRRRYTDTQYF	TGTGCCAGCAGCAGCGCCGGTCGGCGGAGGTACACAGATACGCAGTATTTT
TRBV7-9	TRBJ1-5	many	TRBD1	CASSRTGTNQPQHF	TGTGCCAGCAGCCGGACAGGGACAAATCAGCCCCAGCATTTT
TRBV4-3	TRBJ1-2	.	TRBD1	CASSPRTGPFSNYGYTF	TGCGCCAGCAGCCCGAGGACAGGGCCCTTTTCTAACTATGGCTACACCTTC
TRBV19	TRBJ2-2	few	.	CASSTSSGLGLTGELFF	TGTGCCAGTAGTACCTCATCGGGACTCGGACTCACCGGGGAGCTGTTTTTT
TRBV20-1	TRBJ2-5	.	TRBD2	CSAGGSGGETQYF	TGCAGTGCTGGAGGGTCGGGGGGAGAGACCCAGTACTTC
TRBV7-9	TRBJ1-1	.	TRBD1	CASSLGGQGAEAFF	TGTGCCAGCAGCTTAGGGGGACAGGGCGCTGAAGCTTTCTTT
TRBV12-5	TRBJ2-1	.	.	CASGDFGTYNEQFF	TGTGCTAGTGGCGACTTCGGAACCTACAATGAGCAGTTCTTC
TRBV7-8	TRBJ2-7	many	.	CASSSMAYEQYF	TGTGCCAGCAGTTCTATGGCCTACGAGCAGTACTTC
TRBV12-3/TRBV12-4	TRBJ1-5	many	.	CASSFGTYWDNQPQHF	TGTGCCAGCAGTTTCGGTACATACTGGGATAATCAGCCCCAGCATTTT
TRBV19	TRBJ1-5	.	TRBD1	CASSATGGYSNQPQHF	TGTGCCAGTAGTGCCACAGGGGGCTATAGCAATCAGCCCCAGCATTTT
TRBV6-5	TRBJ2-5	.	TRBD1	CASSYSSAGGETQYF	TGTGCCAGCAGTTACTCGTCTGCAGGGGGAGAGACCCAGTACTTC
TRBV12-3/TRBV12-4	TRBJ2-1	few	TRBD2	CASSFQAAGAGDEQFF	TGTGCCAGCAGTTTCCAGGCAGCGGGAGCCGGCGATGAGCAGTTCTTC
TRBV2	TRBJ2-3	many	TRBD2	CASSEDGGGTDTQYF	TGTGCCAGCAGTGAAGACGGCGGGGGTACAGATACGCAGTATTTT
TRBV19	TRBJ1-2	many	.	CASSILDRYGYTF	TGTGCCAGTAGTATTCTGGACAGATATGGCTACACCTTC
TRBV20-1	TRBJ2-7	few	TRBD2	CSARDPGGTYEQYF	TGCAGTGCTAGAGATCCGGGGGGAACTTACGAGCAGTACTTC
TRBV5-5	TRBJ1-4	.	.	CASSLSRHRNEKLFF	TGTGCCAGCAGCTTGTCGAGACACCGCAATGAAAAACTGTTTTTT
TRBV9	TRBJ2-1	few	.	CASSVGGLAYNEQFF	TGTGCCAGCAGCGTAGGGGGTCTAGCCTACAATGAGCAGTTCTTC
TRBV19	TRBJ1-5	few	.	CASSIGDSNQPQHF	TGTGCCAGTAGTATAGGTGATAGCAATCAGCCCCAGCATTTT
TRBV12-3/TRBV12-4	TRBJ1-1	few	.	CASSWNEYTEAFF	TGTGCCAGCAGCTGGAACGAGTACACTGAAGCTTTCTTT
TRBV20-1	TRBJ2-3	once	.	CSARLPASTDTQYF	TGCAGTGCTAGACTACCTGCTAGCACAGATACGCAGTATTTT
TRBV4-1	TRBJ1-3	.	.	CASHPGRTEGNTIYF	TGCGCCAGTCACCCCGGGAGAACCGAGGGAAACACCATATATTTT
TRBV27	TRBJ1-2	.	.	CASSSYRDYYSYTF	TGTGCCAGCAGTTCTTACAGGGACTACTATAGCTACACCTTC
TRBV6-2/TRBV6-3	TRBJ2-7	few	.	CASKPGLGTEQYF	TGTGCCAGCAAGCCGGGACTCGGGACCGAGCAGTACTTC
TRBV28	TRBJ2-4	few	.	CASSNPLQSLAKNIQYF	TGTGCCAGCAGTAACCCCCTCCAATCACTAGCCAAAAACATTCAGTACTTC
TRBV11-2	TRBJ2-7	few	TRBD1	CASSQNPDRGLYEQYF	TGTGCCAGCAGCCAAAACCCTGACAGGGGGCTTTACGAGCAGTACTTC
TRBV19	TRBJ2-3	.	TRBD2	CASRPGLATDTQYF	TGTGCCAGTAGGCCGGGACTAGCGACCGATACGCAGTATTTT
TRBV6-2/TRBV6-3	TRBJ2-7	.	.	CASTPGLDHYEQYF	TGTGCCAGCACTCCCGGGCTCGACCACTACGAGCAGTACTTC
TRBV18	TRBJ2-7	.	.	CASSPEGYSYEQYF	TGTGCCAGCTCACCAGAAGGGTACTCCTACGAGCAGTACTTC
TRBV19	TRBJ2-3	few	TRBD2	CASSIIPKSGIPVDTQYF	TGTGCCAGTAGTATAATTCCGAAAAGCGGGATCCCCGTTGATACGCAGTATTTT